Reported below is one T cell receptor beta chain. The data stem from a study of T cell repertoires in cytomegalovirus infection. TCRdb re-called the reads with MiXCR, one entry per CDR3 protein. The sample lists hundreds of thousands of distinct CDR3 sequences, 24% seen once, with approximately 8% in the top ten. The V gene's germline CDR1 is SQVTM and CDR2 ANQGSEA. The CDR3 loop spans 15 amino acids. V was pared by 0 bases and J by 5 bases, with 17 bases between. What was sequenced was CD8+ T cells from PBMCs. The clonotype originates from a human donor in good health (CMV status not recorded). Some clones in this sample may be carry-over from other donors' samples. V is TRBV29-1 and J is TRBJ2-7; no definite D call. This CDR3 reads CSVEEGLGPDNEQYF. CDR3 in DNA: TGCAGCGTTGAAGAAGGATTGGGCCCAGATAACGAGCAGTACTTC.